The 5 T cell receptor beta chains below all came from one sample that was sequenced in a study of shared T cell receptors in the human thymus. Some clones are missing from TCRdb's copy, which holds only in-frame ones; the method was immunoSEQ multiplex PCR. This repertoire shows some 660,000 clones, 87% found once; its top ten account for 0.009% to 0.0095%. The data also belong to a second study, concerning human thymus T cells.

Material: thymocytes. The origin of the receptors is a boy under three years old with a congenital heart defect.

This clone was recorded once. The V and J genes are TRBV7-2 and TRBJ1-2; D uncertain. The CDR3 is 12 residues long. Trimming cost V 5 bases and J 4 bases, with 8 bases left between them. Germline V gives CDR1 SGHTA, CDR2 FQGNSA. CDR3 residues: CASSPTGYGYTF. DNA for the CDR3: TGTGCCAGCAGCCCGACGGGCTATGGCTACACCTTC.

V is TRBV12-5 and J is TRBJ2-1; D call uncertain. CDR1 is LGHNT and CDR2 is FRNRAP in the germline V gene. The length of the CDR3 is 15 residues. Trimming stripped 0 bases from V and 8 bases from J, with 14 bases between. This chain's CDR3 is CASGLVPHSTYEQFF. CDR3 nucleotides: TGTGCTAGTGGTTTGGTACCTCACAGCACCTATGAGCAGTTCTTC.

This clone appeared a single time. The chain links TRBV7-9 to TRBJ2-7; 8 nucleotides align to TRBD1. Looked up from germline, CDR1 is SEHNR and CDR2 is FQNEAQ (reference sequence). After removal of 5 bases from V and 0 bases from J, the junction contained 6 bases not matched to a gene. There are 15 residues in the CDR3. CDR3 sequence reads: CASSKRQGSSYEQYF. The CDR3, as DNA: TGTGCCAGCAGCAAAAGACAGGGGAGCTCCTACGAGCAGTACTTC.

This sequence joins TRBV7-6 and TRBJ2-2; a possible D gene is TRBD2 (6 bases). Germline CDR1 reads SGHVS; CDR2 reads FNYEAQ. The CDR3 runs 16 residues. V was cut by 6 bases and J by 5 bases, with 19 bases left in between. The CDR3 nucleotides read TGTGCCAGCAGGCAACGACTAACCGGGGGTACCGGGGAGCTGTTTTTT. The encoded protein is CASRQRLTGGTGELFF.

J is TRBJ1-1 and V is TRBV9; a possible D gene is TRBD1 (5 bases). CDR1 is SGDLS, CDR2 YYNGEE, per germline. The CDR3 covers 17 residues. V was shortened by 0 bases and J by 0 bases, with 15 bases between the two germline ends. CDR3 amino acids: CASSVGGRVGMNTEAFF. DNA for the CDR3: TGTGCCAGCAGCGTAGGTGGCAGGGTGGGAATGAACACTGAAGCTTTCTTT.